Included here is one T cell receptor beta chain sequence, with context. Which antigen it targets is not known. One base away there is no much larger clone; base qualities are not given. The CDR3 runs 16 amino acids, cysteine and phenylalanine included. The retained sequence is limited to the CDR3, 48 bases, with the frame set at the first base. The germline V gene gives CDR1 as SGHVS and CDR2 as FNYEAQ. At the junction V is shortened by 6 bases and J by 3 bases, with 20 bases in between. This sample stems from a study of T-cell reconstitution after alpha-beta-depleted transplantation in children (dated by TCRdb to about 2016). About the study as a whole: T-cell immune reconstitution after TCRalphabeta/CD19-depleted allogeneic hematopoietic cell transplantation in children was quantitatively tracked in the study by means of TCR repertoire profiling.

Receptors were amplified or captured by PCR. TCRdb shows the sequencer as Illumina HiSeq 2500. Molecular barcoding was employed in the preparation of TCR libraries, with unique molecular identifiers being used to normalize TCRbeta repertoire quantification. TCRdb reprocessing: public reads trimmed at Q25 with fastp, clones called with MiXCR, in-frame beta chains kept. A single entry per CDR3 protein holds the most common genes and DNA from its merged rows. This sample is represented by 100,000 to 120,000 distinct CDR3 sequences; approximately 6.9% of them were singletons. More than 20% of the sample rests with the top ten. The treatment or condition label of this sample denotes: allogeneic hematopoietic cell transplantation with graft depleted of TCRalphabeta T cells and CD19 B cells. The transplant recipients were children given TCRalphabeta/CD19-depleted allogeneic hematopoietic cell grafts. The paper as a whole reports these results and caveats: Over subsequent months, a decline in hyperexpanded clone frequencies was noted, and after one year, T-cell counts and TCRbeta diversity were mostly ascribed to newly produced T cells. The apparently early alphabetaT-cell count recovery about two months after transplant was reportedly dependent on only several hundred rapidly expanded clones derived from non-depleted graft cells. In some patients, the high TCRbeta diversity seen at day 60 was put down to recipient T cells and intrathymic progenitors that had survived conditioning.

This TCR derives from a male patient between 2 and 15 years old who had a stem cell transplant for acute lymphoblastic leukemia, so the T cells may come from the graft donor. Sequencing was performed on PBMCs, mostly from graft donor cells, taken 360 days after TCRalphabeta/CD19-depleted stem cell transplant. Recombination joined TRBV7-6 with TRBJ2-5, with the D call perhaps TRBD1 or TRBD2, each one matching 7 bases. The CDR3 protein sequence reads: CASRPGEGAIKETQYF. The DNA sequence is as follows: TGTGCCAGCAGGCCCGGGGAGGGGGCTATCAAAGAGACCCAGTACTTC.